This is a list of T cell receptor beta chains from one sample in a study of T cell changes during pregnancy in multiple sclerosis. TCRdb's table, derived via immunoSEQ multiplex PCR, lists solely in-frame clones and lacks some. The sample has tens of thousands of clones; 90% are singletons. The specimen comprised peripheral blood, sampled in the second trimester of pregnancy. The receptors stem from a female donor in good health, enrolled as a control in a pregnancy study. CDR3s include the opening cysteine and the closing phenylalanine or tryptophan. A D gene is named only where the DNA matches it firmly. The size entry is marked missing in some rows and otherwise reads once, few, many or a size class.

NA,TRBV6-4,TRBJ2-2,NA,CASSAGSNTGELFF,TGTGCCAGCAGTGCGGGTTCGAACACCGGGGAGCTGTTTTTT
NA,TRBV7-9,TRBJ1-3,NA,CASSSISGNTIYF,TGTGCCAGCAGCTCAATCTCTGGAAACACCATATATTTT
NA,TRBV27,TRBJ2-1,NA,CASKPPSVYNEQFF,TGTGCCAGCAAGCCTCCTTCGGTCTACAATGAGCAGTTCTTC
NA,TRBV5-4,TRBJ2-7,NA,CASSLFGNEQYF,TGTGCCAGCAGCTTGTTCGGGAACGAGCAGTACTTC
TRBD2,TRBV6-1,TRBJ2-7,NA,CASSEAGRAIYEQYF,TGTGCCAGCAGTGAAGCGGGGAGGGCTATCTACGAGCAGTACTTC
NA,TRBV9,TRBJ2-1,NA,CASSGGRREQFF,TGTGCCAGCAGCGGGGGGCGACGAGAGCAGTTCTTC
TRBD2,TRBV6-1,TRBJ2-2,NA,CASSELAGVNGELFF,TGTGCCAGCAGTGAGCTAGCGGGAGTCAACGGGGAGCTGTTTTTT
TRBD1,TRBV5-1,TRBJ1-1,NA,CASSAEPGQEAFF,TGCGCCAGCAGCGCGGAACCGGGACAGGAAGCTTTCTTT
NA,TRBV6-6,TRBJ2-2,NA,CASSYIGELFF,TGTGCCAGCAGTTACATAGGGGAGCTGTTTTTT
TRBD1,TRBV18,TRBJ2-7,NA,CASSPRRQGSSYEQYF,TGTGCCAGCTCACCGAGGAGACAGGGGAGCTCCTACGAGCAGTACTTC
TRBD1,TRBV6-5,TRBJ1-3,NA,CASSYTTGGPGNTIYF,TGTGCCAGCAGTTACACGACAGGGGGCCCTGGAAACACCATATATTTT
TRBD2,TRBV4-2,TRBJ2-7,NA,CASSQDAPAGGMGYEQYF,TGTGCCAGCAGCCAAGACGCTCCAGCGGGAGGGATGGGGTACGAGCAGTACTTC
TRBD2,TRBV7-9,TRBJ2-1,NA,CASSLPPGEGNEQFF,TGTGCCAGCAGCTTACCCCCGGGGGAGGGTAATGAGCAGTTCTTC
TRBD1,TRBV29-1,TRBJ2-1,NA,CSVRTGGGTEQFF,TGCAGCGTCCGGACAGGGGGCGGGACTGAGCAGTTCTTC
TRBD2,TRBV6-5,TRBJ2-2,NA,CASSYTRGGSRGELFF,TGTGCCAGCAGTTACACCCGGGGGGGAAGTCGCGGGGAGCTGTTTTTT
NA,TRBV5-1,TRBJ1-6,NA,CASSLDLQENNSPLHF,TGCGCCAGCAGCTTGGATTTACAGGAGAATAATTCACCCCTCCACTTT
NA,TRBV6-4,TRBJ2-2,NA,CASSEGDPGELFF,TGTGCCAGCAGTGAAGGGGATCCCGGGGAGCTGTTTTTT
NA,TRBV14,TRBJ2-1,NA,CASSPRAGNQYNEQFF,TGTGCCAGCAGCCCTCGCGCGGGGAATCAATACAATGAGCAGTTCTTC
NA,TRBV7-2,TRBJ1-2,few,CASSLDAGANYGYTF,TGTGCCAGCAGCTTAGACGCAGGGGCTAACTATGGCTACACCTTC
TRBD2,TRBV7-9,TRBJ2-1,NA,CASSTGGGDYEQFF,TGTGCCAGCAGTACAGGCGGGGGGGACTATGAGCAGTTCTTC
TRBD1,TRBV30,TRBJ1-5,NA,CAWRDRRNQPQHF,TGTGCCTGGAGGGACAGGCGGAATCAGCCCCAGCATTTT
TRBD1,TRBV5-1,TRBJ1-1,NA,CASSLGTGRGTEAFF,TGCGCCAGCAGCTTGGGGACAGGGAGGGGGACTGAAGCTTTCTTT
TRBD1,TRBV4-2,TRBJ2-7,medium-sized,CASSQDAGTGSNEQYF,TGTGCCAGCAGCCAAGATGCAGGGACAGGGTCTAACGAGCAGTACTTC
TRBD1,TRBV6-6,TRBJ1-1,NA,CASSRGQGADTEAFF,TGTGCCAGCAGTAGAGGACAGGGAGCGGACACTGAAGCTTTCTTT
TRBD1,TRBV10-2,TRBJ1-1,NA,CASSGRGTEEAFF,TGCGCCAGCAGTGGGAGGGGGACAGAAGAAGCTTTCTTT
TRBD2,TRBV6-1,TRBJ2-7,NA,CASSLSGRAAEQYF,TGTGCCAGCAGTCTCAGCGGGAGGGCCGCCGAGCAGTACTTC
TRBD2,TRBV7-6,TRBJ2-1,NA,CASSLEGTSGGAVNEQFF,TGTGCCAGCAGCTTAGAGGGGACTAGCGGGGGGGCGGTGAATGAGCAGTTCTTC
NA,TRBV7-3,TRBJ2-3,once,CASSPSLASGTQYF,TGTGCCAGCAGCCCATCCCTTGCGTCGGGTACGCAGTATTTT
TRBD2,TRBV11-1,TRBJ2-7,NA,CASSNRLAGSYEQYF,TGTGCCAGCAGTAACCGACTAGCGGGCTCCTACGAGCAGTACTTC
TRBD1,TRBV2,TRBJ1-5,NA,CASNRDRGINQPQHF,TGTGCCAGCAACCGGGACAGGGGAATTAATCAGCCCCAGCATTTT
NA,TRBV10-1,TRBJ1-3,NA,CASSPRQFGSILADEVAGNTIYF,TGCGCCAGCAGTCCTCGACAATTTGGGTCAATTTTGGCCGATGAAGTAGCTGGAAACACCATATATTTT
TRBD2,TRBV9,TRBJ2-3,once,CASSVGLAGADTQYF,TGTGCCAGCAGCGTAGGACTAGCGGGTGCAGATACGCAGTATTTT
TRBD1,TRBV15,TRBJ2-1,NA,CATWDSLSYNEQFF,TGTGCCACCTGGGACAGCCTCTCCTACAATGAGCAGTTCTTC
NA,TRBV27,TRBJ2-7,NA,CASNFRGEQYF,TGTGCCAGCAATTTCCGCGGCGAGCAGTACTTC
TRBD2,TRBV6-5,TRBJ2-3,once,CASSYPGSGGDTQYF,TGTGCCAGCAGTTACCCGGGGAGCGGGGGGGATACGCAGTATTTT
NA,TRBV20-1,TRBJ2-1,NA,CSAPRGNEQFF,TGCAGTGCGCCAAGGGGGAATGAGCAGTTCTTC
NA,TRBV7-3,TRBJ1-1,NA,CASSSPGTEAFF,TGTGCCAGCAGCTCTCCAGGGACTGAAGCTTTCTTT
NA,TRBV7-7,TRBJ1-2,NA,CASSRTGQPFVYGYTF,TGTGCTAGCAGCCGTACAGGACAACCATTTGTCTATGGCTACACCTTC
NA,TRBV6-5,TRBJ1-2,NA,CASRRGAGNYGYTF,TGTGCCAGCAGACGGGGGGCCGGAAACTATGGCTACACCTTC
TRBD2,TRBV7-2,TRBJ2-1,NA,CASITGTTFNEQFF,TGTGCCAGCATAACCGGGACTACTTTCAATGAGCAGTTCTTC